This T cell receptor beta chain comes out of a study of blood T cell repertoires in COVID-19. Study context: From the United States, Italy and Spain came samples of acute and convalescent COVID-19. Nucleic acid was either cDNA or gDNA, and it came from T cells, B-cell-depleted T cells, or PBMCs.

The CDR3 sequence is 16 residues long. V was clipped by 4 bases and J by 4 bases; unmatched bases: 10. CDR1 is LNHDA, CDR2 SQIVND, per germline (reference sequence). The authors' processing: Using reference gene primer amplification, nucleated cell counts were estimated. This table comes from immunoSEQ multiplex PCR, and its TCRdb copy is limited to in-frame clones, with some not included. V and J calls and clone size are given by that table; D and trimming were obtained from the DNA. The top ten clones hold over 2% of a sample with some 45,000 clones, roughly 84% of them seen once. The clonotype originates from a human donor in a cohort sampled during active COVID-19. This chain uses TRBV19 with TRBJ2-3, with 8 positions matching TRBD2. The sample comprised peripheral blood. CDR3 sequence: CASSKITAGAPDTQYF. DNA of the CDR3: TGTGCCAGTAGTAAAATAACAGCGGGGGCCCCAGATACGCAGTATTTT.